A single sample is the source of the 28 T cell receptor beta chains below, sequenced in a study of OX40 agonist ivuxolimab in advanced cancers. TCRdb's copy holds only in-frame clones and misses some; the assay was immunoSEQ multiplex PCR. The sample has 50,000 to 80,000 clones; roughly 80% are singletons. Sequenced here: CD4+ or CD8+ T cells sorted from blood, sampled in a trial of the OX40 agonist ivuxolimab. These TCRs come from an adult with an advanced solid tumor such as melanoma, head and neck, liver or kidney cancer.

The V and J genes are TRBV10-1 and TRBJ2-3; D gene uncertain. The CDR3 sequence is 12 residues long. The ends were cut back, 3 bases at V and 1 base at J, with 2 bases in the middle. CDR1 and CDR2 (germline): WNHNN, SYGVQD (reference sequence). CDR3 bases: TGCGCCAGCAGTGAAGGCACAGATACGCAGTATTTT. Its protein product is CASSEGTDTQYF.

The chain joins TRBV9 to TRBJ2-7; D is possibly TRBD2 (7 bases). Trimming stripped 4 bases from V and 4 bases from J, with 15 bases between. CDR3 length: 14 amino acids. Germline V gene sequence: CDR1 SGDLS, CDR2 YYNGEE. CDR3 loop: CASSRTGRGYEQYF. The CDR3 nucleotides read TGTGCCAGCAGCCGAACGGGGAGGGGGTACGAGCAGTACTTC.

The gene calls are TRBV6-5 and TRBJ2-7, with D hard to call. CDR3 length: 12 residues. Between the trimmed V and J ends, which lost 4 bases and 6 bases, there was a span of 10 bases. The germline gives CDR1 MNHEY, CDR2 SVGAGI. CDR3 loop: CASSFPASEQYF. CDR3 coding DNA: TGTGCCAGCAGTTTCCCAGCGTCCGAGCAGTACTTC.

This chain uses TRBV7-6 with TRBJ2-2; D gene uncertain. The CDR3 has 16 amino acids. Between the trimmed V and J ends, which lost 4 bases and 6 bases, there was a span of 18 bases. Germline CDR1 reads SGHVS; CDR2 reads FNYEAQ. The CDR3 DNA is TGTGCCAGCAGCTCCGGCGGCCCCGACCCGGCCGGGGAGCTGTTTTTT. This translates into CASSSGGPDPAGELFF.

The chain combines TRBV7-2 with TRBJ2-1, with 10 bases fitting TRBD2. V lost 3 bases, J lost 4 bases, and 3 bases stayed unmatched. Germline V gene lookup returns CDR1 SGHTA and CDR2 FQGNSA. This CDR3 has 15 amino acids. The CDR3 nucleotides are TGTGCCAGCAGCTTCGGACTAGCGGTTTACAATGAGCAGTTCTTC. Translation gives CASSFGLAVYNEQFF.

The CDR3 nucleotides are TGTGCCAGCAGCGACTACAGGGGGCAGGGGGAGACCCAGTACTTC. The encoded protein is CASSDYRGQGETQYF. The chain couples TRBV13 to TRBJ2-5; 9 bases are shared with TRBD1. From germline, CDR1 is PRHDT and CDR2 FYEKMQ (reference sequence). This CDR3 has 15 residues. V shed 5 bases and J 5 bases; nucleotides not matched to a gene: 9.

This clone was detected once. In DNA, the CDR3 is TGTGCCAGCTCACTGGAGTGGGAACAAGAGACCCAGTACTTC. It codes for CASSLEWEQETQYF. V and J are TRBV18 and TRBJ2-5; D remains ambiguous. The CDR3 is 14 amino acids. Trimming pared 4 bases from V and 2 bases from J, leaving 11 bases between. Germline values: CDR1 KGHSH, CDR2 LQKENI.

The rearrangement links TRBV29-1 to TRBJ1-1; TRBD1 might be the D (5 bases). V was trimmed by 6 bases and J by 3 bases, leaving 14 bases between them. Looked up from germline, CDR1 is SQVTM and CDR2 is ANQGSEA. The CDR3 extends over 13 amino acids. The CDR3 here is CSVGHSMDTEAFF. The CDR3 region has the DNA TGCAGCGTAGGACACTCGATGGACACTGAAGCTTTCTTT. Based on the CDR3 plus reference TRBV29-1 and TRBJ1-1, the full variable domain is SAVISQKPSRDICQRGTSLTIQCQVDSQVTMMFWYRQQPGQSLTLIATANQGSEATYESGFVIDKFPISRPNLTFSTLTVSNMSPEDSSIYLCSVGHSMDTEAFFGQGTRLTVV.

The V and J genes are TRBV21-1 and TRBJ1-2; the table's TRBD1 call for D was not verified on the DNA. TRBV21-1 is a documented pseudogene. The CDR3 runs to 12 residues. The chain's CDR3 is CATRGTGYGYTF. CDR3 DNA: TGTGCCACCCGAGGGACAGGCTATGGCTACACCTTC.

The V and J genes are TRBV5-6 and TRBJ1-5; the D is unclear. Trimming pared 8 bases from V and 4 bases from J, leaving 13 bases between. The CDR3 runs 13 residues. Germline loops: CDR1 SGHDT, CDR2 YYEEEE. Here the CDR3 DNA reads TGTGCCAGACCGCGGTGGGTTAATCAGCCCCAGCATTTT. Translated, it gives CARPRWVNQPQHF. The complete variable domain, with remaining parts taken from reference TRBV5-6 and TRBJ1-5, reads DAGVTQSPTHLIKTRGQQVTLRCSPKSGHDTVSWYQQALGQGPQFIFQYYEEEERQRGNFPDRFSGHQFPNYSSELNVNALLLGDSALYLCARPRWVNQPQHFGDGTRLSIL.

J is TRBJ1-4 and V is TRBV6-1; 7 nucleotides agree with TRBD1. The CDR3 loop spans 16 amino acids. Germline loops: CDR1 MNHNS, CDR2 SASEGT. Trimming removed 1 base from V and 6 bases from J; junction bases left unmatched: 8. CDR3 region: CASSEEANRGHEKLFF. The DNA for the CDR3 is TGTGCCAGCAGTGAAGAGGCGAACAGGGGACATGAAAAACTGTTTTTT.

The rearrangement joins TRBV5-6 to TRBJ1-2; no reliable D call. Trimming pared 1 base from V and 4 bases from J, leaving 11 bases between. Germline assignment: CDR1 SGHDT and CDR2 YYEEEE. The CDR3 runs to 14 residues. The CDR3 here is CASSLSRSTYGYTF. The CDR3 DNA sequence: TGTGCCAGCAGCTTGTCCCGGAGCACCTATGGCTACACCTTC.

The chain joins TRBV19 to TRBJ1-5, with 7 bases aligning to TRBD1. The CDR3 loop spans 14 amino acids. V lost 5 bases, J lost 7 bases, and 8 bases stayed unmatched. CDR1 LNHDA and CDR2 SQIVND come from the germline V gene (reference sequence). CDR3 protein: CASSFGQAGQPQHF. CDR3 nucleotides: TGTGCCAGTAGTTTTGGACAGGCAGGACAGCCCCAGCATTTT.

This clone was detected once. The V gene is TRBV2, the J gene TRBJ2-6; D is ambiguous. The germline V and J ends were trimmed by 7 bases and 0 bases, with 7 bases remaining between them. The CDR3 extends over 14 amino acids. CDR1 SNHLY and CDR2 FYNNEI come from the germline V gene. The CDR3: CASNRLSGANVLTF. The CDR3 nucleotides are TGTGCCAGCAATCGCCTCTCTGGGGCCAACGTCCTGACTTTC.

Only a few counts were recorded for this clone. The gene calls are TRBV7-3 and TRBJ2-1; 11 nucleotides agree with TRBD2. The germline CDR1 and CDR2 sequences are SGHTA and FQGTGA. CDR3 length: 13 amino acids. V was pared by 5 bases and J by 7 bases, with 1 base of the junction left unmatched. CDR3 region: CASSASGRNEQFF. In DNA, the CDR3 is TGTGCCAGCAGCGCTAGCGGGAGGAATGAGCAGTTCTTC.

The V call is TRBV6-1, the J call TRBJ1-2; D call uncertain. V lost 6 bases, J lost 2 bases, and 7 bases lay in between. The CDR3 runs to 12 residues. Germline V gives CDR1 MNHNS, CDR2 SASEGT. The CDR3 loop is CASREANYGYTF. In DNA, the CDR3 is TGTGCCAGCAGGGAGGCAAACTATGGCTACACCTTC.

Turning to this clone: No DNA is shown, since the ends of the CDR3 on it are uncertain; the CDR3 is the one TCRdb lists. The V gene is TRBV6-5, the J gene TRBJ1-2. The CDR3 comprises 14 residues, both ends counted. Germline lookup yields CDR1 MNHEY and CDR2 SVGAGI. The CDR3 region is CASSYSAFGAGYTF.

The rearrangement links TRBV9 to TRBJ2-7; 10 bases align to TRBD2. The CDR3 has 15 amino acids. With 0 bases clipped from V and 4 bases from J, the junction kept 4 bases outside the gene matches. The germline V gene has CDR1 SGDLS and CDR2 YYNGEE. The CDR3 region is CASSVGPSGGYEQYF. In DNA, the CDR3 is TGTGCCAGCAGCGTAGGGCCTAGCGGGGGATACGAGCAGTACTTC.

V is TRBV27 and J is TRBJ2-2, with a tentative D call TRBD2 (6 bases). Germline V lookup: CDR1 MNHEY, CDR2 SMNVEV (reference sequence). This CDR3 comprises 15 residues. The V end lost 8 bases, the J end lost 5 bases, and 18 bases lay between the germline ends. CDR3: CASPYGRGWTGELFF. As DNA, the CDR3 is TGTGCCAGCCCTTATGGGCGGGGTTGGACCGGGGAGCTGTTTTTT.

This clone appeared a single time. The chain carries TRBV29-1 and TRBJ2-7; the match to TRBD1 covers 8 bases. CDR1 is SQVTM and CDR2 is ANQGSEA in the germline V gene. The CDR3 extends over 14 amino acids. Unmatched junction bases numbered 8, after V lost 4 bases and J lost 3 bases. CDR3 region: CSVGRWTGYYEQYF. The CDR3 nucleotides are TGCAGCGTTGGAAGGTGGACAGGGTACTACGAGCAGTACTTC.

The genes are TRBV6-6 and TRBJ1-5; no reliable D call. The CDR3 totals 13 residues. The germline V gene has CDR1 MNHNY and CDR2 SVGAGI (reference sequence). The V gene lost 6 bases and the J gene lost 1 base, with 7 bases spanning the gap. The CDR3 DNA is TGTGCCAGCAGCTATACAAGCAATCAGCCCCAGCATTTT. It translates to CASSYTSNQPQHF.

The gene calls are TRBV19 and TRBJ2-1, with a tentative D call TRBD1 (5 bases). Germline V gene data show CDR1 as LNHDA and CDR2 as SQIVND (reference sequence). V shed 3 bases and J shed 3 bases, with 9 bases lying between them. The CDR3 covers 14 residues. Here the CDR3 DNA reads TGTGCCAGTAGTATGGGGCGGATCTACAATGAGCAGTTCTTC. The encoded protein is CASSMGRIYNEQFF.

The chain employs TRBV18 and TRBJ2-7; D is unclear. The germline V gene encodes CDR1 KGHSH and CDR2 LQKENI. The CDR3 contains 13 residues. Trimming pared 0 bases from V and 5 bases from J, leaving 8 bases between. The DNA for the CDR3 is TGTGCCAGCTCACCACCTATAGGGAACGAGCAGTACTTC. This sequence encodes CASSPPIGNEQYF.

CDR3 amino acids: CASSTGDPTDTQYF. CDR3 nucleotide sequence: TGCGCCAGCAGTACAGGGGACCCCACAGATACGCAGTATTTT. The J gene is TRBJ2-3, the V gene TRBV5-1; TRBD1 matches at 7 bases. Germline V gene data show CDR1 as SGHRS and CDR2 as YFSETQ. V lost 5 bases to trimming and J lost 2 bases; unmatched junction nucleotides: 5. The CDR3 is 14 amino acids.

The rearrangement joins TRBV28 to TRBJ1-5; 11 nucleotides line up with TRBD1. The CDR3 loop spans 20 amino acids. V was clipped by 7 bases and J by 0 bases; unmatched bases: 17. CDR1 is MDHEN and CDR2 is SYDVKM in the germline V gene. CDR3 nucleotides: TGTGCCAGCACCCGCCGCCCGGGACAGGGGGGTACCTATAGCAATCAGCCCCAGCATTTT. Translating gives CASTRRPGQGGTYSNQPQHF.

The chain couples TRBV19 to TRBJ1-2; the D gene is possibly TRBD1 (5 bases). Germline V gene lookup returns CDR1 LNHDA and CDR2 SQIVND (reference sequence). The V gene lost 1 base and the J gene lost 8 bases, with 20 bases spanning the gap. The CDR3 sequence is 16 residues long. This chain's CDR3 is CASSIGGRASAWGYTF. The CDR3 DNA reads as TGTGCCAGTAGTATAGGAGGCAGGGCGTCGGCGTGGGGCTACACCTTC.

The CDR3 is CASSLQGAGNTIYF. In DNA form, the CDR3 reads TGTGCCAGCAGCTTACAGGGGGCTGGAAACACCATATATTTT. This chain links TRBV5-6 with TRBJ1-3; TRBD1 matches 8 bases. The CDR3 sequence is 14 residues long. Trimming cost V 2 bases and J 2 bases; bases outside gene matches: 0. Germline V gene sequence: CDR1 SGHDT, CDR2 YYEEEE.

The rearrangement links TRBV5-8 to TRBJ2-4; 7 bases are shared with TRBD2. Germline assignment: CDR1 SGHTS and CDR2 YDEGEE. This CDR3 has 14 residues. The ends lost 0 bases at V and 8 bases at J; junction bases unmatched: 5. CDR3 region: CASSLVAGRDIQYF. In nucleotides, the CDR3 is TGTGCCAGCAGCTTGGTGGCAGGGAGGGACATTCAGTACTTC.